These 2 T cell receptor beta chains were all obtained from the same sample, sequenced in a study of T cell responses to AZD1222 COVID-19 vaccine. The table came from immunoSEQ multiplex PCR; TCRdb's copy has only in-frame clones and leaves some out. The repertoire holds 110,000 to 150,000 clones, with over 75% as singletons. This specimen consisted of peripheral blood, obtained on day 0 of AZD1222 vaccination. These receptors were collected from an adult in good health.

The V and J genes are TRBV6-1 and TRBJ1-2; unclear D gene. The ends were cut back, 3 bases at V and 7 bases at J, with 6 bases in the middle. Germline lookup yields CDR1 MNHNS and CDR2 SASEGT. The CDR3 covers 11 residues. The CDR3 here is CASSDPRGYTF. For the CDR3, the DNA is TGTGCCAGCAGTGACCCTCGTGGCTACACCTTC.

V and J are TRBV30 and TRBJ2-4; 7 nucleotides match TRBD1. Germline CDR1 is GTSNPN and CDR2 is SVGIG (reference sequence). With 5 bases clipped from V and 0 bases from J, the junction kept 7 bases outside the gene matches. The CDR3 runs 15 residues. CDR3 sequence: CAWDTGVLAKNIQYF. The CDR3, as DNA: TGTGCCTGGGACACAGGGGTTCTAGCCAAAAACATTCAGTACTTC.